The next 26 T cell receptor beta chains were all read from a single sample in a study of Ad26.COV2.S vaccination and SARS-CoV-2 variants. Clones were sequenced by immunoSEQ multiplex PCR, and TCRdb holds only the in-frame ones, with some missing. The table lists roughly 300,000 clones, about 85% of them singletons, with 6.4% in the top ten. As for treatment: about 20 received Ad26.COV2.S at low or high dose, single or two shots; five or six received placebo; per-sample allocation not given. Sampling was done on day 63 after the first vaccine or placebo injection. Material: peripheral blood, obtained in a trial of Ad26.COV2.S vaccine versus placebo. Receptors were obtained from a person between 18 and 59 years old who received the Ad26.COV2.S COVID-19 vaccine or a placebo.

The rearrangement uses TRBV5-1 and TRBJ2-2; 8 bases are shared with TRBD1. CDR3 size: 16 residues. The J segment lost 4 bases and the V segment lost 4 bases, leaving 9 bases of the junction unmatched. Germline CDR1 SGHRS, CDR2 YFSETQ. The DNA of the CDR3 is TGCGCCAGCAGCCCATACGGACAGGGAGGCACCGGGGAGCTGTTTTTT. Its translation: CASSPYGQGGTGELFF. The entire variable domain, with the rest obtained from reference TRBV5-1 and TRBJ2-2, is as follows: KAGVTQTPRYLIKTRGQQVTLSCSPISGHRSVSWYQQTPGQGLQFLFEYFSETQRNKGNFPGRFSGRQFSNSRSEMNVSTLELGDSALYLCASSPYGQGGTGELFFGEGSRLTVL.

This chain uses TRBV7-2 with TRBJ2-7; D remains ambiguous. CDR1 is SGHTA, CDR2 FQGNSA, per germline. V lost 4 bases to trimming and J lost 0 bases, with 13 bases between them. This CDR3 is built from 15 residues. CDR3 amino acids: CASSSDPVSSYEQYF. CDR3 in DNA: TGTGCCAGCAGCTCCGACCCGGTAAGCTCCTACGAGCAGTACTTC.

This sequence joins TRBV6-2 or TRBV6-3 and TRBJ2-5; D unresolved. V lost 2 bases, J lost 0 bases, and 13 bases lay in between. CDR1 and CDR2 (germline): MNHEY, SVGEGT. This CDR3 has 16 residues. The CDR3 nucleotides read TGTGCCAGCAGTTACGGCTCGACCAATTACCAAGAGACCCAGTACTTC. This codes for CASSYGSTNYQETQYF.

V usage is TRBV2 and J usage is TRBJ2-3, with 7 bases fitting TRBD1. V trimming: 9 bases; J trimming: 2 bases; junction bases outside the gene matches: 5. The CDR3 sequence is 13 residues long. The germline CDR1 and CDR2 sequences are SNHLY and FYNNEI. The CDR3 spells CARSQGTTDTQYF. CDR3 bases: TGTGCCAGGTCACAGGGGACCACAGATACGCAGTATTTT.

The rearrangement uses TRBV27 and TRBJ1-2, with unresolved D. V was pared by 7 bases and J by 1 base, with 10 bases between. CDR3 length: 13 amino acids. CDR1 MNHEY and CDR2 SMNVEV come from the germline V gene (reference sequence). The CDR3 bases are TGTGCCAGCACCTCCGATCTTAACTATGGCTACACCTTC. It encodes CASTSDLNYGYTF.

Regarding this clone: Other nucleotide sequences in the sample specify the same CDR3. The chain joins TRBV30 to TRBJ1-2; D is perhaps TRBD1 (5 bases). CDR1 and CDR2 from the germline V gene are GTSNPN and SVGIG (reference sequence). Trimming stripped 0 bases from V and 8 bases from J, with 13 bases between. CDR3 length: 13 residues. In DNA, the CDR3 is TGTGCCTGGAGTGTAGGGGCGCTCTGGGGCTACACCTTC. Protein sequence: CAWSVGALWGYTF.

The CDR3 nucleotides are TGTGCCAGCAGCCCCACCTTCGAAGGGGAGCAGTACTTC. It translates to CASSPTFEGEQYF. The V call is TRBV9, the J call TRBJ2-7; D is undetermined. The germline V gene has CDR1 SGDLS and CDR2 YYNGEE. The CDR3 covers 13 residues. V was cut by 4 bases and J by 7 bases, with 15 bases left in between.

This chain joins TRBV7-9 and TRBJ2-3, with D unclear. The CDR3 is 14 residues long. CDR1 and CDR2 from the germline V gene are SEHNR and FQNEAQ (reference sequence). V shed 5 bases and J shed 5 bases, with 14 bases lying between them. CDR3 nucleotides: TGTGCCAGCAGCCCTGGACGTAGGGTAGATACGCAGTATTTT. It codes for CASSPGRRVDTQYF.

The chain has TRBV6-6 and TRBJ1-5, with a tentative D call TRBD1 (6 bases). CDR1 and CDR2 from the germline V gene are MNHNY and SVGAGI (reference sequence). The V gene lost 7 bases and the J gene lost 0 bases, with 25 bases spanning the gap. This CDR3 is 19 amino acids long. This CDR3 is CASIRRGHRELYSNQPQHF. The DNA of the CDR3 is TGTGCCAGCATTCGAAGAGGGCACAGGGAACTATATAGCAATCAGCCCCAGCATTTT.

The gene calls are TRBV9 and TRBJ2-6, with D perhaps TRBD1 (6 bases). Per the germline V gene, CDR1 is SGDLS and CDR2 is YYNGEE. This CDR3 has 18 residues. Trimming removed 4 bases at V and 0 bases at J, with 17 bases between. CDR3 sequence reads: CASSFRDNVYSGANVLTF. The DNA for the CDR3 is TGTGCCAGCAGCTTCCGGGACAACGTTTACTCTGGGGCCAACGTCCTGACTTTC.

The chain has TRBV9 and TRBJ1-1, with TRBD1 matching over 8 bases. J lost 3 bases, V lost 4 bases, and 8 bases had no gene match. This CDR3 is 15 amino acids long. Germline V gives CDR1 SGDLS, CDR2 YYNGEE. The CDR3 DNA follows: TGTGCCAGCAGCATCCAGGGGGCGGGGGACACTGAAGCTTTCTTT. Translating it yields CASSIQGAGDTEAFF.

The rearrangement uses TRBV2 and TRBJ2-7, with D hard to call. This CDR3 spans 15 amino acids. The V end lost 4 bases, the J end lost 9 bases, and 22 bases lay between the germline ends. Germline assignment: CDR1 SNHLY and CDR2 FYNNEI. In DNA, the CDR3 is TGTGCCAGCAGTGTCGAAGACCCACGCCTTTTTGGGCAGTACTTC. It is translated as CASSVEDPRLFGQYF.

The CDR3 loop reads CASSRDGTTNYGYTF. CDR3 nucleotides: TGTGCCAGCAGCCGAGACGGCACCACCAACTATGGCTACACCTTC. V and J are TRBV27 and TRBJ1-2, with no clear D. Looked up from germline, CDR1 is MNHEY and CDR2 is SMNVEV (reference sequence). The CDR3 runs to 15 residues. Trimming pared 6 bases from V and 2 bases from J, leaving 16 bases between.

A word on this clone: Other nucleotide sequences from this sample produce the same CDR3. The chain couples TRBV7-3 to TRBJ1-5; D is ambiguous. There are 13 residues in the CDR3. Germline loops: CDR1 SGHTA, CDR2 FQGTGA. Trimming cost V 5 bases and J 4 bases, with 9 bases left between them. The CDR3 DNA follows: TGTGCCAGCAGCCCCGGGGTTAATCAGCCCCAGCATTTT. Amino acid sequence: CASSPGVNQPQHF.

The genes are TRBV19 and TRBJ1-2, with TRBD1 identical over 7 bases. V shed 7 bases and J 4 bases; nucleotides not matched to a gene: 6. Germline V gives CDR1 LNHDA, CDR2 SQIVND (reference sequence). This CDR3 has 13 residues. This chain's CDR3 is CASTQGLVYGYTF. The CDR3 bases are TGTGCCAGTACACAGGGGTTGGTCTATGGCTACACCTTC.

This chain links TRBV28 with TRBJ2-7; 11 nucleotides match TRBD2. The CDR3 runs to 15 residues. CDR1 is MDHEN, CDR2 SYDVKM, per germline. The V and J ends lost 7 bases and 4 bases, in that order; junction bases with no gene match: 9. CDR3 sequence reads: CASTPPGLADYEQYF. The CDR3, as DNA: TGTGCCAGCACCCCCCCGGGACTAGCGGATTACGAGCAGTACTTC.

J is TRBJ1-1 and V is TRBV5-4; D is unresolved. V was clipped by 0 bases and J by 2 bases, with 11 bases between them. The CDR3 is 15 amino acids. In germline, CDR1 is SGHNT, CDR2 YYREEE (reference sequence). The CDR3 region has the DNA TGTGCCAGCAGCTTGGAGGGTTCACCTAACACTGAAGCTTTCTTT. This encodes CASSLEGSPNTEAFF. Using reference TRBV5-4 and TRBJ1-1 for the parts outside the CDR3, the full variable domain is ETGVTQSPTHLIKTRGQQVTLRCSSQSGHNTVSWYQQALGQGPQFIFQYYREEENGRGNFPPRFSGLQFPNYSSELNVNALELDDSALYLCASSLEGSPNTEAFFGQGTRLTVV.

The chain combines TRBV11-1 with TRBJ2-1; TRBD1 agrees at 9 bases. Germline trimming cut 1 base from V and 7 bases from J; bases unmatched to any gene: 8. Germline V CDR1 and CDR2: SGHAT, FQDESV (reference sequence). CDR3 length: 16 residues. CDR3 DNA sequence: TGTGCCAGCAGCTTAGAAGACAGGGGGTTTAGTAATGAGCAGTTCTTC. Translating it yields CASSLEDRGFSNEQFF.

V is TRBV5-6 and J is TRBJ1-6; TRBD1 is a possible D gene (6 bases). The length of the CDR3 is 16 residues. The germline gives CDR1 SGHDT, CDR2 YYEEEE. The germline V and J ends were trimmed by 4 bases and 9 bases, with 20 bases remaining between them. CDR3 amino acids: CASSPQVGAGGSPLHF. The CDR3 DNA reads as TGTGCCAGCAGCCCCCAGGTGGGGGCGGGAGGTTCACCCCTCCACTTT.

This clone occurred a few times. The J gene is TRBJ2-7, the V gene TRBV5-1; TRBD1 matches at 8 bases. Trimming cost V 4 bases and J 2 bases; bases outside gene matches: 8. Per the germline V gene, CDR1 is SGHRS and CDR2 is YFSETQ. This CDR3 contains 15 residues. The CDR3 region is CASSADRGVTYEQYF. The DNA for the CDR3 is TGCGCCAGCAGCGCAGACAGGGGAGTAACCTACGAGCAGTACTTC.

The CDR3 spells CASSLIREAGTQYF. CDR3 nucleotides: TGTGCCAGCAGCTTAATCAGGGAAGCAGGGACCCAGTACTTC. This chain connects TRBV7-8 to TRBJ2-5; TRBD1 might be the D (5 bases). V was clipped by 2 bases and J by 7 bases, with 14 bases between them. Germline CDR1 SGHVS, CDR2 FQNEAQ. The CDR3 is 14 residues long. The full variable domain, in which reference TRBV7-8 and TRBJ2-5 provide the parts outside the CDR3, is GAGVSQSPRYKVAKRGQDVALRCDPISGHVSLFWYQQALGQGPEFLTYFQNEAQLDKSGLPSDRFFAERPEGSVSTLKIQRTQQEDSAVYLCASSLIREAGTQYFGPGTRLLVL.

The chain couples TRBV14 to TRBJ2-3, with 7 bases matching TRBD2. Looked up from germline, CDR1 is SGHDN and CDR2 is FVKESK. Trimming took 5 bases from V and 2 from J; bases not matched to a gene: 13. The CDR3 has 17 amino acids. CDR3 sequence: CASSFLGGEGFTDTQYF. The CDR3 DNA reads as TGTGCCAGCAGCTTCCTGGGCGGGGAGGGGTTCACAGATACGCAGTATTTT.

The chain employs TRBV5-1 and TRBJ2-5; maybe TRBD1 (6 bases). CDR1 SGHRS and CDR2 YFSETQ come from the germline V gene. This CDR3 region has 14 residues. Trimming pared 0 bases from V and 4 bases from J, leaving 10 bases between. DNA for the CDR3: TGCGCCAGCAGCTTGGGACAGGTCGTAGAGACCCAGTACTTC. Translated, it gives CASSLGQVVETQYF.

The rearrangement links TRBV27 to TRBJ1-1; 8 bases are shared with TRBD1. Germline V gene data show CDR1 as MNHEY and CDR2 as SMNVEV (reference sequence). This CDR3 contains 15 residues. V dropped 0 bases and J dropped 4; count of bases not matched to a gene: 4. CDR3 amino acids: CASSLSRTGSTEAFF. In DNA, the CDR3 is TGTGCCAGCAGTTTATCGAGGACAGGGAGCACTGAAGCTTTCTTT.

A word on this clone: In the same sample, other DNA sequences code for this CDR3. V usage is TRBV29-1 and J usage is TRBJ2-1, with D unclear. CDR3 length: 13 residues. Looked up from germline, CDR1 is SQVTM and CDR2 is ANQGSEA. The V and J ends lost 4 bases and 0 bases respectively, with 7 bases between them. The CDR3 protein is CSVASSSYNEQFF. The CDR3 bases are TGCAGCGTTGCTTCTAGCTCCTACAATGAGCAGTTCTTC.

J is TRBJ2-6 and V is TRBV6-5; weak D call: TRBD1 (6 bases). V lost 7 bases and J lost 3, with 13 bases in between. The CDR3 is 15 amino acids. CDR1 MNHEY and CDR2 SVGAGI come from the germline V gene. CDR3 nucleotides: TGTGCCAGCATGACTGGGGGCAATGGGGCCAACGTCCTGACTTTC. Translated, it gives CASMTGGNGANVLTF.